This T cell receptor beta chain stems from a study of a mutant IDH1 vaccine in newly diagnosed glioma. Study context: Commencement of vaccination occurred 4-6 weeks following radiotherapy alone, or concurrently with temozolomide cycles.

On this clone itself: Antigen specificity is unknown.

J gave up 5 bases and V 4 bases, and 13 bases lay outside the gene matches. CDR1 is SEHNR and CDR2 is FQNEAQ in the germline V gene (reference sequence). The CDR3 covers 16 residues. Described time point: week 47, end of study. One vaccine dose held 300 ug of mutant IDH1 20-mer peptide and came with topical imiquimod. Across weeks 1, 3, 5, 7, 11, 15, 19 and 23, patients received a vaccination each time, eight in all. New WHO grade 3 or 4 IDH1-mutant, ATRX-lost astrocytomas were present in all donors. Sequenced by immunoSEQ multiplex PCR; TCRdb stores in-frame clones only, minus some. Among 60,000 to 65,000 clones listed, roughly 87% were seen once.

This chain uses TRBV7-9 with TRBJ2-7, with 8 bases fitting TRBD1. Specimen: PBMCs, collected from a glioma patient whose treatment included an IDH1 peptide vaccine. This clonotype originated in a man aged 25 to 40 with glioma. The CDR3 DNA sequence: TGTGCCAGCAGCTCCCTCGGACAGGGCGGTTGGAACGAGCAGTACTTC. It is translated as CASSSLGQGGWNEQYF.